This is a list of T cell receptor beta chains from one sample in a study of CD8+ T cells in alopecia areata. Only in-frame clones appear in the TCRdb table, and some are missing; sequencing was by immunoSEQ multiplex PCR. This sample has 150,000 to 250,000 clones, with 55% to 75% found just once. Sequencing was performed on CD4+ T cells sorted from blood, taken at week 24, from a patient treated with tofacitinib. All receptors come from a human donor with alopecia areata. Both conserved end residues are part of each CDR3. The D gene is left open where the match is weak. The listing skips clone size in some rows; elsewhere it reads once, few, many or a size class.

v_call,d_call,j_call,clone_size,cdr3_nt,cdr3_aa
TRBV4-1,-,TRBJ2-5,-,TGCGCCAGCAGCCAAGACAGGGGTGGTGGGACCCAGTACTTC,CASSQDRGGGTQYF
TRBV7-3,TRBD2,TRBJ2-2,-,TGTGCCAGCAGCCCCCAGCGGGGCACGAACACCGGGGAGCTGTTTTTT,CASSPQRGTNTGELFF
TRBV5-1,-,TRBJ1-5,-,TGCGCCAGCAGCTCACAGGGCCTCTCAGAACAGCCCCAGCATTTT,CASSSQGLSEQPQHF
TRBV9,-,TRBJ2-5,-,TGTGCCAGCAGCGTAGGTCAAGTCCAAGAGACCCAGTACTTC,CASSVGQVQETQYF
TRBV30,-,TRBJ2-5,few,TGTGCCTGGAGTGTACAGGAGAGAAAAAAGAGGGAGACCCAGTACTTC,CAWSVQERKKRETQYF
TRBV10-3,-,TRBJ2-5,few,TGTGCCATCAGTGTCACCCGAGGCCAAGGCCCCCCAGCGACCCAGTACTTC,CAISVTRGQGPPATQYF
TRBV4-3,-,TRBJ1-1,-,TGCGCCAGCAGCCAAGATCCCGCGCCAGACACTGAAGCTTTCTTT,CASSQDPAPDTEAFF
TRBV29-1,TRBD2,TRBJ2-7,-,TGCAGCGTTACTAGCGGATACGAGCAGTACTTC,CSVTSGYEQYF
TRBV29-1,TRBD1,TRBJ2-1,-,TGCAGCGTTGATTTGGGACAGGCGTACAATGAGCAGTTCTTC,CSVDLGQAYNEQFF
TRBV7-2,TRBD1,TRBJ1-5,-,TGTGCCAGCAGTTTTCAGGGGGTGGGTCAGCCCCAGCATTTT,CASSFQGVGQPQHF
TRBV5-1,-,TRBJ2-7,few,TGCGCCAGCAGCTTGGCCGGGAGTTTATACGAGCAGTACTTC,CASSLAGSLYEQYF
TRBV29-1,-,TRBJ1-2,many,TGCAGCGTTGTTGTAGGGGCCGGAGGCTACACCTTC,CSVVVGAGGYTF
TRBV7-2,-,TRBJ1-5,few,TGTGCCAGCAGCTTATACCGCAATCAGCCCCAGCATTTT,CASSLYRNQPQHF
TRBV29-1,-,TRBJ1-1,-,TGCAGCGTTGTTCAGAACACTGAAGCTTTCTTT,CSVVQNTEAFF
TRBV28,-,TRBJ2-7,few,TGTGCCAGCAGTTCCAACTACGAGCAGTACTTC,CASSSNYEQYF
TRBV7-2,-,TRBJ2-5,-,TGTGCCAGCAGCTTAGCCATGCGGGATTCGACCCAGTACTTC,CASSLAMRDSTQYF
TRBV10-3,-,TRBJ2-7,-,TGTGCCAGTCGAGGGACACATGGCTACGAGCAGTACTTC,CASRGTHGYEQYF